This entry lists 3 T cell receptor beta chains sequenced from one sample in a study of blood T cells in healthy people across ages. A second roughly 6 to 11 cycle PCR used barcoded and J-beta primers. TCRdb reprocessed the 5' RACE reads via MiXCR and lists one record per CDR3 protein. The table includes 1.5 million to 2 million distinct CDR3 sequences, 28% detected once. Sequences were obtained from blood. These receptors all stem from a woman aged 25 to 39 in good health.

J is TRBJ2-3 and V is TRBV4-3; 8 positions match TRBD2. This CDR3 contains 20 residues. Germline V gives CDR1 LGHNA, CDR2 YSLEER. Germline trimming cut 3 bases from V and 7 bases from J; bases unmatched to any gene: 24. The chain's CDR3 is CASSHSGPGLVGTPRNTQYF. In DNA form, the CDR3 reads TGCGCCAGCAGCCATAGCGGCCCGGGACTAGTGGGAACCCCGCGGAATACGCAGTATTTT.

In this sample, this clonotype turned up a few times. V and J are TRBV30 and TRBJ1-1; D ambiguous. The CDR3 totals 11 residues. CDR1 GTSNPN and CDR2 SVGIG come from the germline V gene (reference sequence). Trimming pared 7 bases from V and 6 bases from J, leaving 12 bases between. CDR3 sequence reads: CAFLYLAEAFF. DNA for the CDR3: TGTGCCTTCCTTTATCTGGCTGAAGCTTTCTTT.

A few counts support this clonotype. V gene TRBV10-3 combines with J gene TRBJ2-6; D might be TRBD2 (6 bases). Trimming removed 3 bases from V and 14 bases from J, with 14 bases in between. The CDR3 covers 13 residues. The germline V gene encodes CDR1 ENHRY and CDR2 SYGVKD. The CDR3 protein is CAISDPGAQLLTF. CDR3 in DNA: TGTGCCATCAGTGACCCGGGAGCACAGCTCCTGACTTTC.